The 14 T cell receptor beta chains in this list originate from one sample, sequenced in a study of blood T cell repertoires in COVID-19. Sequencing was performed with immunoSEQ multiplex PCR; in TCRdb, only in-frame clones are kept and a portion is missing. Of 20,000 to 25,000 clones listed, around nine tenths are singletons. The sequencing input was peripheral blood. The receptor source for this set is a human donor in a cohort sampled during active COVID-19.

V and J are TRBV11-3 and TRBJ2-3, with a weak D call TRBD2 (5 bases). Germline CDR1 reads SGHNT; CDR2 reads YENEEA. Between the trimmed V and J ends, which lost 4 bases and 4 bases, there was a span of 9 bases. The CDR3 runs to 13 residues. This CDR3 is CASSSGLSDTQYF. The CDR3, as DNA: TGTGCCAGCAGCTCCGGACTGTCAGATACGCAGTATTTT.

DNA for the CDR3: TGTGCCAGCAGCTTAGGACAGTCTAACTATGGCTACACCTTC. This gives the protein CASSLGQSNYGYTF. The chain links TRBV7-2 to TRBJ1-2; D might be TRBD1 (5 bases). Between the trimmed V and J ends, which lost 1 base and 0 bases, there was a span of 6 bases. The CDR3 sequence is 14 residues long. CDR1 and CDR2 from the germline V gene are SGHTA and FQGNSA.

The chain uses TRBV27 and TRBJ1-1, with D uncertain. CDR3 length: 15 residues. The germline gives CDR1 MNHEY, CDR2 SMNVEV (reference sequence). V gave up 4 bases and J gave up 4 bases, with 16 bases separating them. CDR3 loop: CASSSLTGFGTEAFF. The CDR3 region has the DNA TGTGCCAGCAGTTCGTTGACGGGATTTGGCACTGAAGCTTTCTTT.

The CDR3 reads CASSLEQGSIYF. As DNA, the CDR3 is TGTGCCAGCAGCTTGGAACAGGGGTCCATATATTTT. This chain joins TRBV5-4 and TRBJ1-3; 7 bases map to TRBD1. The CDR3 has 12 amino acids. V shed 0 bases and J 11 bases; nucleotides not matched to a gene: 2. CDR1 SGHNT and CDR2 YYREEE come from the germline V gene (reference sequence).

The chain links TRBV3-1 (or the pseudogene TRBV3-2) to TRBJ1-2; D remains ambiguous. The CDR3 runs to 16 residues. CDR1 is LGHDT and CDR2 is YNNKEL in the germline V gene (reference sequence). V shed 5 bases and J shed 8 bases, with 24 bases lying between them. The DNA for the CDR3 is TGTGCCAGCAGCACCGTGCAGGTCACTGGGCTGTCGGGCTACACCTTC. This translates into CASSTVQVTGLSGYTF.

This chain links TRBV11-3 with TRBJ1-4; TRBD1 matches at 9 bases. Germline values: CDR1 SGHNT, CDR2 YENEEA. J lost 6 bases, V lost 4 bases, and 6 bases had no gene match. This CDR3 has 15 amino acids. CDR3 sequence: CASSSQRTGDEKLFF. The CDR3 bases are TGTGCCAGCAGCTCCCAACGGACAGGGGATGAAAAACTGTTTTTT.

The chain joins TRBV6-5 to TRBJ1-3; possibly TRBD1 for D (6 bases). Germline CDR1 MNHEY, CDR2 SVGAGI. V lost 6 bases and J lost 0, with 12 bases in between. CDR3 length: 15 amino acids. The CDR3 DNA sequence: TGTGCCAGCAGCCGGGGGGCGAACTCTGGAAACACCATATATTTT. Protein sequence: CASSRGANSGNTIYF.

The table lists this clone with a count of one. This sequence joins TRBV24-1 and TRBJ2-1; 11 bases align to TRBD2. With V trimmed by 6 bases and J by 7 bases, 4 bases remained unmatched. This CDR3 has 14 residues. CDR1 KGHDR and CDR2 SFDVKD come from the germline V gene. The CDR3 sequence is CATSTTSGANEQFF. DNA for the CDR3: TGTGCCACCAGTACGACTAGCGGGGCGAATGAGCAGTTCTTC.

This clone was detected once. This chain connects TRBV28 to TRBJ2-2; the D gene is possibly TRBD1 (5 bases). This CDR3 spans 14 amino acids. V was clipped by 2 bases and J by 6 bases, with 10 bases between them. CDR1 and CDR2 from the germline V gene are MDHEN and SYDVKM. The CDR3 DNA is TGTGCCAGCAGTTTACAGGGAAGGTCCGGGGAGCTGTTTTTT. This sequence encodes CASSLQGRSGELFF.

V and J are TRBV7-2 and TRBJ2-2, with TRBD1 matching 10 bases. This CDR3 region has 15 residues. The germline CDR1 and CDR2 sequences are SGHTA and FQGNSA. V was pared by 5 bases and J by 6 bases, with 6 bases of the junction left unmatched. The CDR3 DNA reads as TGTGCCAGCAGCCCTCGACAGGGGGCGGCCGGGGAGCTGTTTTTT. Translated: CASSPRQGAAGELFF.

The chain joins TRBV5-4 to TRBJ1-1, with D unclear. With 4 bases removed from V and 2 bases from J, the gap between germline ends came to 9 bases. The CDR3 covers 13 residues. Germline CDR1 and CDR2: SGHNT and YYREEE (reference sequence). CDR3 coding DNA: TGTGCCAGCAGCCGCGTGAAAAACACTGAAGCTTTCTTT. Protein product: CASSRVKNTEAFF.

In its sample, this clone was seen once. The rearrangement joins TRBV27 to TRBJ2-3; 9 positions match TRBD2. With V trimmed by 3 bases and J by 5 bases, 9 bases remained unmatched. The CDR3 extends over 16 amino acids. CDR1 and CDR2 (germline): MNHEY, SMNVEV (reference sequence). The CDR3 nucleotides read TGTGCCAGCAGTTTGAAAGCGGGGGGCCGGGGAGATACGCAGTATTTT. This sequence encodes CASSLKAGGRGDTQYF.

This chain joins TRBV7-9 and TRBJ2-2; 10 nucleotides agree with TRBD2. V lost 5 bases and J lost 8; bases outside the gene matches: 14. This CDR3 has 17 amino acids. CDR1 SEHNR and CDR2 FQNEAQ come from the germline V gene (reference sequence). CDR3 sequence: CASSMIGTSALPGELFF. The CDR3 DNA reads as TGTGCCAGCAGCATGATAGGGACTAGCGCCCTGCCGGGGGAGCTGTTTTTT. Based on the CDR3 plus reference TRBV7-9 and TRBJ2-2, the full variable domain is DTGVSQNPRHKITKRGQNVTFRCDPISEHNRLYWYRQTLGQGPEFLTYFQNEAQLEKSRLLSDRFSAERPKGSFSTLEIQRTEQGDSAMYLCASSMIGTSALPGELFFGEGSRLTVL.

The V and J genes are TRBV2 and TRBJ2-1, with 8 bases matching TRBD1. This CDR3 is 17 amino acids long. V lost 3 bases to trimming and J lost 4 bases; unmatched junction nucleotides: 11. Per the germline V gene, CDR1 is SNHLY and CDR2 is FYNNEI. The CDR3 is CASSDSILWTGYNEQFF. CDR3 sequence (DNA): TGTGCCAGCAGTGACTCGATTTTGTGGACAGGGTACAATGAGCAGTTCTTC.